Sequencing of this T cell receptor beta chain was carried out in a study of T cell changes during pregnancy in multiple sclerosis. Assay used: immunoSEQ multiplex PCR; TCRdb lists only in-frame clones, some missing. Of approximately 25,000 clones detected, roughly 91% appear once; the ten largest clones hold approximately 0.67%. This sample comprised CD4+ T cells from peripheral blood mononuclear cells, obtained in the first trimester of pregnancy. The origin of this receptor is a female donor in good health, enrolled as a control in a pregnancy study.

CDR3 protein: CASSSILALVSYEQYF. CDR3 nucleotides: TGTGCCAGCAGTTCCATACTAGCCTTGGTCTCCTACGAGCAGTACTTC. The genes are TRBV28 and TRBJ2-7, with D tentatively TRBD2 (6 bases). The germline V gene encodes CDR1 MDHEN and CDR2 SYDVKM. V lost 4 bases, J lost 0 bases, and 16 bases lay in between. The length of the CDR3 is 16 residues.